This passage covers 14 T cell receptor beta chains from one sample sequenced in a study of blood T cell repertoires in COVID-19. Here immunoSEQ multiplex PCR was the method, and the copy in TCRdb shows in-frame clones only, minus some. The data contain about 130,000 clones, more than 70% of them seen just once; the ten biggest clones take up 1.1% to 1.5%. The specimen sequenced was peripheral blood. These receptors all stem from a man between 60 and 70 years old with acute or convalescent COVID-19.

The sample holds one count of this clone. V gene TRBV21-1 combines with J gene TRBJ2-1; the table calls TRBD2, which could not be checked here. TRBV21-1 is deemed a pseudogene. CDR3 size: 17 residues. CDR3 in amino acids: CASSKGPGLPVSNEQFF. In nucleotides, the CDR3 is TGTGCCAGCAGCAAAGGTCCGGGACTCCCAGTTTCCAATGAGCAGTTCTTC.

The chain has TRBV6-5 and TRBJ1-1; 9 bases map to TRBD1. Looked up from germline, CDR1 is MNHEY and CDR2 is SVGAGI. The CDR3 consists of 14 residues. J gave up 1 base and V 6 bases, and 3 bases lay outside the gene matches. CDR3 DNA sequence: TGTGCCAGCAGGGGGACAGGGCAGAACACTGAAGCTTTCTTT. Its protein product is CASRGTGQNTEAFF.

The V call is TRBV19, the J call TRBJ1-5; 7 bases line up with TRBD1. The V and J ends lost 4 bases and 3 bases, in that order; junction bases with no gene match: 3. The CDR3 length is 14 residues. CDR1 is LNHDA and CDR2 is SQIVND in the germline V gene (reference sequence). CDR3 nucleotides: TGTGCCAGTAGTACGAGGGGGCACAATCAGCCCCAGCATTTT. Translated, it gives CASSTRGHNQPQHF.

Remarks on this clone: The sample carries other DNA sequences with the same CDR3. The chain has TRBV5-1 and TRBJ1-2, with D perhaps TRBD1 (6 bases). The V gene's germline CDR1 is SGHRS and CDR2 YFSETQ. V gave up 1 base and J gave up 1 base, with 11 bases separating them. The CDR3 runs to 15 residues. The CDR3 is CASSLSGGYNYGYTF. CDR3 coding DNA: TGCGCCAGCAGCTTGAGCGGGGGCTATAACTATGGCTACACCTTC.

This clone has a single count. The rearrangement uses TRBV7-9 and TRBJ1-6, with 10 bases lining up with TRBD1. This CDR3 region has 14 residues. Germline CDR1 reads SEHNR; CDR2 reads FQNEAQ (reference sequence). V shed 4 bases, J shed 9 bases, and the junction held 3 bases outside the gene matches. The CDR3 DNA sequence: TGTGCCAGCAGCTCCCGACAGGGGGCTTCACCCCTCCACTTT. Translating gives CASSSRQGASPLHF.

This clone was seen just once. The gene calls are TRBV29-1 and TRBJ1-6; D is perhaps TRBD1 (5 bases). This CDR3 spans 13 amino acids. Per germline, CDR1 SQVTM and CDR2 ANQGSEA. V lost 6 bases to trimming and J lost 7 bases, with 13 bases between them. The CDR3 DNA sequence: TGCAGCGTACGGGACGGGGGGAATTCACCCCTCCACTTT. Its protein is CSVRDGGNSPLHF.

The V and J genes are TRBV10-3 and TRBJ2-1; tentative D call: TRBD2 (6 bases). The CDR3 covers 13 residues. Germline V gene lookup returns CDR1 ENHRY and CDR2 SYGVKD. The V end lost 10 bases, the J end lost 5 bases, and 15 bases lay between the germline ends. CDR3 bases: TGTGCCACCTCCAGCGGGCCAAACAATGAGCAGTTCTTC. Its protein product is CATSSGPNNEQFF.

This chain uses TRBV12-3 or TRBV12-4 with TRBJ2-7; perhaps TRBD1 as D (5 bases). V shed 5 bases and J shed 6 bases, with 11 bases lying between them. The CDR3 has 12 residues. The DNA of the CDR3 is TGTGCCAGCAGTCTCCTAGGGGCCGAGCAGTACTTC. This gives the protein CASSLLGAEQYF.

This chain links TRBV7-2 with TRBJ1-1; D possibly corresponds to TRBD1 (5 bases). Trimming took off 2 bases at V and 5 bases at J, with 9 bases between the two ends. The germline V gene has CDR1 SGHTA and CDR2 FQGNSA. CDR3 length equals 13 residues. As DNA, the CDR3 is TGTGCCAGCAGCTTACAGGGCTGGACTGAAGCTTTCTTT. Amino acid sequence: CASSLQGWTEAFF. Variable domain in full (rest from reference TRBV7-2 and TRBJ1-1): GAGVSQSPSNKVTEKGKDVELRCDPISGHTALYWYRQSLGQGLEFLIYFQGNSAPDKSGLPSDRFSAERTGGSVSTLTIQRTQQEDSAVYLCASSLQGWTEAFFGQGTRLTVV.

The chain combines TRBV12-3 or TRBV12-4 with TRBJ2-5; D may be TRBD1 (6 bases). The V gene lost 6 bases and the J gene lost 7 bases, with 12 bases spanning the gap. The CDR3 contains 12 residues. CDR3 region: CASSPGAGTQYF. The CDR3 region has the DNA TGTGCCAGCAGCCCAGGGGCGGGGACCCAGTACTTC.

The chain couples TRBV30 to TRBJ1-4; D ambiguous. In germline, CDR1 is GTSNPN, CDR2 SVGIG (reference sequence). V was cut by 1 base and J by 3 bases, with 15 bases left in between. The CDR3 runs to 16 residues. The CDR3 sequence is CAWSGGYSPSNEKLFF. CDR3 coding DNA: TGTGCCTGGAGTGGAGGTTACTCTCCGTCTAATGAAAAACTGTTTTTT.

CDR3 sequence reads: CASSISPDSFPYEQYF. The DNA for the CDR3 is TGTGCCAGCAGCATTTCGCCGGACAGCTTCCCCTACGAGCAGTACTTC. This chain links TRBV7-9 with TRBJ2-7, with D perhaps matching TRBD1 (6 bases). The germline V gene has CDR1 SEHNR and CDR2 FQNEAQ (reference sequence). The CDR3 loop spans 16 amino acids. Trimming removed 5 bases at V and 2 bases at J, with 19 bases between.

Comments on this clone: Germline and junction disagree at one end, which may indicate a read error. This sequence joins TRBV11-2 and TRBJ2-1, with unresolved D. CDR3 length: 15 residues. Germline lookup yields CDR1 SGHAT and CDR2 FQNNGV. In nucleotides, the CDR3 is TGTGCCAGCAGTTTAGGCTCACTTAACTACAATGAGCAGTTCTTC. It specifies CASSLGSLNYNEQFF.

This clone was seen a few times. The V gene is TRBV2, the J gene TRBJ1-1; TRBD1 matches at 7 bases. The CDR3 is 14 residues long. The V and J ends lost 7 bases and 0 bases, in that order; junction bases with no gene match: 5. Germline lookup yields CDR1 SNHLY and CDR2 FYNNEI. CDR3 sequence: CASILQGLNTEAFF. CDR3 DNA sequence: TGTGCCAGCATTTTACAGGGGTTGAACACTGAAGCTTTCTTT.